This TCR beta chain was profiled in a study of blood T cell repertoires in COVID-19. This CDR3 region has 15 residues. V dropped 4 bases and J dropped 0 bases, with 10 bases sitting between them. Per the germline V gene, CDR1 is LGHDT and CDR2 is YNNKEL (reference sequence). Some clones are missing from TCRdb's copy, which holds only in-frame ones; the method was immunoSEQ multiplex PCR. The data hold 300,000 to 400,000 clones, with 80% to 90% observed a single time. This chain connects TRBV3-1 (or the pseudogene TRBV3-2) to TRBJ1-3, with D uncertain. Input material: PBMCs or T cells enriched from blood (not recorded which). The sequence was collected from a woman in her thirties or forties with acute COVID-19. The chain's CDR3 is CASSPRAGSGNTIYF. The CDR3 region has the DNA TGTGCCAGCAGCCCAAGAGCCGGCTCTGGAAACACCATATATTTT.